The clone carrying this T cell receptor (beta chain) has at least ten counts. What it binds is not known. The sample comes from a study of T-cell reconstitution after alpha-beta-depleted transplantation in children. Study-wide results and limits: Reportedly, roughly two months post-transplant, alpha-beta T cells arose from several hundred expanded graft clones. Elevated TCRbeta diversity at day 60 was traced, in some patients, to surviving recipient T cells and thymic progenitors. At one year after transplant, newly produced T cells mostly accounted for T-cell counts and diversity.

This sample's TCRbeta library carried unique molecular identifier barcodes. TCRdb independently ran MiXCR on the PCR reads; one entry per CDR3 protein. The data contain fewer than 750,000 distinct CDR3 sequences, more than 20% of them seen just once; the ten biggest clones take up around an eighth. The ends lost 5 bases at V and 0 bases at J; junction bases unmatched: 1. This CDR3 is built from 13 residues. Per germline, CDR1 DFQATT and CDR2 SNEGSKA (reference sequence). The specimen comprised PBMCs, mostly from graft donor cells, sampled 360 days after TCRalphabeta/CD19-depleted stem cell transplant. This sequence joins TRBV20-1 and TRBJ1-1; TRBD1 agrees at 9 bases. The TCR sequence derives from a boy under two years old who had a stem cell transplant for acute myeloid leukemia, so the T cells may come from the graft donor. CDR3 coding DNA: TGCAGTGCTGGGACAGGGATGAACACTGAAGCTTTCTTT. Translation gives CSAGTGMNTEAFF.